The text below deals with one T cell receptor (beta chain). An end of the junction differs from the germline gene, which may be a read error. CDR3 length equals 16 residues. CDR1 is MGHRA and CDR2 is YSYEKL in the germline V gene. This sample is drawn from a study of blood T cell repertoires in COVID-19. Produced via immunoSEQ multiplex PCR; TCRdb's table is partial and in-frame only. The sample lists some 330,000 clones, roughly nine tenths seen once, with about 18% in the top ten. The chain joins TRBV4-1 to TRBJ2-7, with a weak D call TRBD1 (5 bases). The TCR was taken from a woman in her twenties or thirties who had recovered from COVID-19. The sample was PBMCs or T cells enriched from blood (not recorded which). CDR3 in DNA: TGCGCCAGCAGCCATCCCCTCAGGGAATCAGGCTACGAGCAGTATTTC. Translation: CASSHPLRESGYEQYF.